This T cell receptor (beta chain) originates from a study of shared clonotypes between healthy human individuals. Measured with immunoSEQ multiplex PCR; TCRdb has only the in-frame clones, and not every one. The data contain a few million clones, approximately 93% of them singletons. The origin of this receptor is a man aged 18 to 30 in good health. Some clones in this sample may be carry-over from other donors' samples. Sequencing used naive CD4+ T cells from PBMCs. The sample's subset: CD45RA+ positively selected.

CDR3 amino acids: CAWTSLAGAPDTQYF. The CDR3 nucleotides read TGTGCCTGGACCTCCCTAGCGGGAGCCCCAGATACGCAGTATTTT. The chain uses TRBV30 and TRBJ2-3; the match to TRBD2 covers 10 bases. This CDR3 is 15 amino acids long. Germline V gene lookup returns CDR1 GTSNPN and CDR2 SVGIG (reference sequence). V was clipped by 4 bases and J by 4 bases; unmatched bases: 8.